This TCR beta chain was documented in a study of T-cell memory formation after mild COVID-19. Using its own MiXCR run on the 5' RACE reads, TCRdb lists one record per CDR3 protein. The sample comprises a few hundred thousand distinct CDR3 sequences, roughly 15% of which are singletons, and over 20% rests with the top ten. The table lists this clonotype with many counts. Trimming cost V 0 bases and J 4 bases; bases outside gene matches: 5. Germline V gene lookup returns CDR1 SGHRS and CDR2 YFSETQ. This CDR3 has 16 residues. Sequenced material: PBMCs or a T cell subset sorted from them (not recorded which). The V gene is TRBV5-1, the J gene TRBJ2-3, with 10 bases aligning to TRBD2. This sequence originates from a man between 18 and 29 years old who had mild COVID-19 (a few samples of this study predate the infection). Cell type and time point are not known. As DNA, the CDR3 is TGCGCCAGCAGCTTGGATAGCGGGGGGAATGCAGATACGCAGTATTTT. Translated: CASSLDSGGNADTQYF.